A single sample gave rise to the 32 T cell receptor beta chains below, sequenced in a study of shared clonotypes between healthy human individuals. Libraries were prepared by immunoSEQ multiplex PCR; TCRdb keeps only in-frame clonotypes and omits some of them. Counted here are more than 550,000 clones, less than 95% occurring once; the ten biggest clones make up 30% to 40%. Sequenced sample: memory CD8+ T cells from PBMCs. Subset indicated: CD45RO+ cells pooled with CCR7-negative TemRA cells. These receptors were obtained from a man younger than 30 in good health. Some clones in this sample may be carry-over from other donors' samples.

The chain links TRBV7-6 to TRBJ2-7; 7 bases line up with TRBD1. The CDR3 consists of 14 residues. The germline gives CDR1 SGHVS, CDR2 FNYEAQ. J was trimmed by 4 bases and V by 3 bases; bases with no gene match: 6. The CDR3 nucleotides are TGTGCCAGCAGCTTGATGACAGGGCTTTACGAGCAGTACTTC. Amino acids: CASSLMTGLYEQYF. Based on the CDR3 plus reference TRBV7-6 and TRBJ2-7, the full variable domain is GAGVSQSPRYKVTKRGQDVALRCDPISGHVSLYWYRQALGQGPEFLTYFNYEAQQDKSGLPNDRFSAERPEGSISTLTIQRTEQRDSAMYRCASSLMTGLYEQYFGPGTRLTVT.

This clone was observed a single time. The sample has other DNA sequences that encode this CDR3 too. CDR3 sequence reads: CASSGRQGREQYF. Written as DNA, the CDR3 is TGCGCCAGCAGCGGTCGTCAGGGAAGGGAGCAGTACTTC. This chain links TRBV10-2 with TRBJ2-7, with a possible D match to TRBD1 (5 bases). Looked up from germline, CDR1 is WSHSY and CDR2 is SAAADI. V lost 6 bases and J lost 7, with 16 bases in between. This CDR3 is built from 13 residues.

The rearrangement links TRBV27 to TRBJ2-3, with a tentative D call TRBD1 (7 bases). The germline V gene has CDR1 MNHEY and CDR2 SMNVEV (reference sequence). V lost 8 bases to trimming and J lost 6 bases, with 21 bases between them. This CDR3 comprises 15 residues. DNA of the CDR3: TGTGCCAGCGTGCCTAGGGGGCAGGGGAGGGATACGCAGTATTTT. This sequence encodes CASVPRGQGRDTQYF.

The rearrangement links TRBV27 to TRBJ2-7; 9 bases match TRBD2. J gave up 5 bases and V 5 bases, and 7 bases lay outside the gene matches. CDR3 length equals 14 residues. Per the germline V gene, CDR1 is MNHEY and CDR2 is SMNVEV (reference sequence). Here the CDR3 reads CASSPERGANEQYF. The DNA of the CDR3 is TGTGCCAGCAGTCCCGAGCGGGGGGCCAACGAGCAGTACTTC.

This CDR3 is CASRDTLAGGGELFF. The CDR3 nucleotides read TGTGCCAGCCGGGATACACTAGCGGGAGGCGGGGAGCTGTTTTTT. The rearrangement links TRBV19 to TRBJ2-2; 12 nucleotides line up with TRBD2. CDR1 and CDR2 from the germline V gene are LNHDA and SQIVND (reference sequence). V shed 9 bases, J shed 7 bases, and the junction held 9 bases outside the gene matches. This CDR3 spans 15 amino acids.

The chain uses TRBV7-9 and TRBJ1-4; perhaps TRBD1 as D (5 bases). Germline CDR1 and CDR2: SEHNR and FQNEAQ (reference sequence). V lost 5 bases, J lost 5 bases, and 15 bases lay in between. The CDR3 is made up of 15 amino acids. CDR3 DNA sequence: TGTGCCAGCAGCCTTTTACAGGCGCCGAATGAAAAACTGTTTTTT. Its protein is CASSLLQAPNEKLFF. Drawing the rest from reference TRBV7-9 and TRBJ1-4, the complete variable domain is DTGVSQNPRHKITKRGQNVTFRCDPISEHNRLYWYRQTLGQGPEFLTYFQNEAQLEKSRLLSDRFSAERPKGSFSTLEIQRTEQGDSAMYLCASSLLQAPNEKLFFGSGTQLSVL.

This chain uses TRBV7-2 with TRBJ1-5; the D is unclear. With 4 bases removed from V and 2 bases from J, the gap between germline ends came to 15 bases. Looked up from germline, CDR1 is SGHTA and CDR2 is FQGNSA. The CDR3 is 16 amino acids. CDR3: CASSSRNSVGNQPQHF. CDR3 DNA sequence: TGTGCCAGCAGCTCAAGGAACTCCGTGGGCAATCAGCCCCAGCATTTT.

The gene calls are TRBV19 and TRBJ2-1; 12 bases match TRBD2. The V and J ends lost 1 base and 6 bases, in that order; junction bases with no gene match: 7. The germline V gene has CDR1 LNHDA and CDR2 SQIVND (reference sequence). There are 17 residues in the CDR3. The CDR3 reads CASSIVASGRALNEQFF. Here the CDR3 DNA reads TGTGCCAGTAGTATAGTGGCTAGCGGGAGGGCCCTCAATGAGCAGTTCTTC. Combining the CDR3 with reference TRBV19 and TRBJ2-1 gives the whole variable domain DGGITQSPKYLFRKEGQNVTLSCEQNLNHDAMYWYRQDPGQGLRLIYYSQIVNDFQKGDIAEGYSVSREKKESFPLTVTSAQKNPTAFYLCASSIVASGRALNEQFFGPGTRLTVL.

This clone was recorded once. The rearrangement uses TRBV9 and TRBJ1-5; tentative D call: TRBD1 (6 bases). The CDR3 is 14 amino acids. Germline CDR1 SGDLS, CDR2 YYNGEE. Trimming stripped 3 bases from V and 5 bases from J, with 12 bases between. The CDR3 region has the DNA TGTGCCAGCAGCGACGGGACACTTCATCAGCCCCAGCATTTT. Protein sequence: CASSDGTLHQPQHF.

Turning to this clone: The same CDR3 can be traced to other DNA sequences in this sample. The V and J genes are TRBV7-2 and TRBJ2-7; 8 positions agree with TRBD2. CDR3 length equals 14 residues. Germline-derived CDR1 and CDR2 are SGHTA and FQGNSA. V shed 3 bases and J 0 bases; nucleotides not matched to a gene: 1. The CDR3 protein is CASSFSGSSYEQYF. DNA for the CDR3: TGTGCCAGCAGCTTCAGCGGGAGCTCCTACGAGCAGTACTTC.

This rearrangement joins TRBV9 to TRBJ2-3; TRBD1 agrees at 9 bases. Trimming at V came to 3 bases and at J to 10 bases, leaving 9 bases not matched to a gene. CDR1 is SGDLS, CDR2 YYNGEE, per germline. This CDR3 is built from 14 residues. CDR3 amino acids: CASSGGTGPRAQYF. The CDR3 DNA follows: TGTGCCAGCAGCGGCGGGACAGGGCCCAGGGCGCAGTATTTT.

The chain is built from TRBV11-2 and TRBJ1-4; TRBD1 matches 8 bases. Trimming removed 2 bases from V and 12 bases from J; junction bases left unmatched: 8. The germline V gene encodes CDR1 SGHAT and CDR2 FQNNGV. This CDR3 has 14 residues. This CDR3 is CASSLSAGGRELFF. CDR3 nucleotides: TGTGCCAGCAGCTTATCTGCAGGGGGCCGGGAACTGTTTTTT.

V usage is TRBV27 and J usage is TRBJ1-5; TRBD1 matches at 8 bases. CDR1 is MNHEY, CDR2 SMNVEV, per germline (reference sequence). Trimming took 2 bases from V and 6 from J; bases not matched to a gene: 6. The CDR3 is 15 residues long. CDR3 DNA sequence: TGTGCCAGCAGTTTAGCAGGGGGCTACGGTCAGCCCCAGCATTTT. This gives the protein CASSLAGGYGQPQHF.

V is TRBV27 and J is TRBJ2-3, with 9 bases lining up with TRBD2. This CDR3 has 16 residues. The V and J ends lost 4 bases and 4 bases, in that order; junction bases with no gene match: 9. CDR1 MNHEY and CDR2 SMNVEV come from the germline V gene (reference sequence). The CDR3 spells CASSSLAGLGSDTQYF. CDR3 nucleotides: TGTGCCAGCAGTTCTCTAGCGGGATTGGGTTCAGATACGCAGTATTTT.

The CDR3 spells CASSSLAVDTQYF. The DNA for the CDR3 is TGTGCCAGCAGCTCCCTAGCGGTTGATACGCAGTATTTT. This rearrangement joins TRBV11-2 to TRBJ2-3; TRBD2 matches 7 bases. CDR1 SGHAT and CDR2 FQNNGV come from the germline V gene. The CDR3 has 13 amino acids. The V gene end was trimmed by 4 bases and the J gene end by 6 bases; junction bases not matched to a gene: 4. Complete variable domain (other parts from reference TRBV11-2 and TRBJ2-3): EAGVAQSPRYKIIEKRQSVAFWCNPISGHATLYWYQQILGQGPKLLIQFQNNGVVDDSQLPKDRFSAERLKGVDSTLKIQPAKLEDSAVYLCASSSLAVDTQYFGPGTRLTVL.

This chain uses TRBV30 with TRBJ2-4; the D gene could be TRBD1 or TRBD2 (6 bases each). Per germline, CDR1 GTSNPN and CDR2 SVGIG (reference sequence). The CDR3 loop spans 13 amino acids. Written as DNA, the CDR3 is TGTGCATGGGGGGCAGGGGCCAAAAACATTCAGTACTTC. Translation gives CAWGAGAKNIQYF.

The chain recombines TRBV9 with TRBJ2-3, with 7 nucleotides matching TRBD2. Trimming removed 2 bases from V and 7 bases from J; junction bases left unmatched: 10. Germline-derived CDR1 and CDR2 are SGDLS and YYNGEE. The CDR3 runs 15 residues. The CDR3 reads CASSVGGRAANTQYF. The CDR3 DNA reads TGTGCCAGCAGCGTGGGAGGGAGGGCCGCGAATACGCAGTATTTT.

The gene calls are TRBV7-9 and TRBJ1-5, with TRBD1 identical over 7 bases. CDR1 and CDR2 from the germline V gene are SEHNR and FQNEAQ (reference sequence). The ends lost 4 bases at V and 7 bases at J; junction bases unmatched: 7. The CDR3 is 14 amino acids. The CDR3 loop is CASSYTGAGQPQHF. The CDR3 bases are TGTGCCAGCAGCTATACAGGGGCCGGGCAGCCCCAGCATTTT.

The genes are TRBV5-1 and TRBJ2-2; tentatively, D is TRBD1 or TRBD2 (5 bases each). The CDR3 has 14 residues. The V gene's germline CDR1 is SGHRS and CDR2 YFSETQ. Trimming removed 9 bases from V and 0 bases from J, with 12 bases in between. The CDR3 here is CATQGRPNTGELFF. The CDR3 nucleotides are TGCGCCACCCAGGGACGCCCGAACACCGGGGAGCTGTTTTTT.

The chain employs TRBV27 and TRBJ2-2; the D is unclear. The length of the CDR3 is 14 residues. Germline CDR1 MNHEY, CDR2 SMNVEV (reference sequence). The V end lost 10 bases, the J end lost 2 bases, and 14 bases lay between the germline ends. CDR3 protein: CATADRVNTGELFF. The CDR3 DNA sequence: TGTGCCACTGCCGACCGGGTAAACACCGGGGAGCTGTTTTTT.

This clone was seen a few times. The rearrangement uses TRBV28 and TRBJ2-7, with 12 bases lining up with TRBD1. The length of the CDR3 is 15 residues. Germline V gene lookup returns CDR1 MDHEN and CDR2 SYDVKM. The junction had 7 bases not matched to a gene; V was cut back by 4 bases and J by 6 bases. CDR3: CASSSWDRGLGEQYF. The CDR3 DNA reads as TGTGCCAGCAGTTCCTGGGACAGGGGGCTTGGCGAGCAGTACTTC. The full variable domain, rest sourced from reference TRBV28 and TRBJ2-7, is DVKVTQSSRYLVKRTGEKVFLECVQDMDHENMFWYRQDPGLGLRLIYFSYDVKMKEKGDIPEGYSVSREKKERFSLILESASTNQTSMYLCASSSWDRGLGEQYFGPGTRLTVT.

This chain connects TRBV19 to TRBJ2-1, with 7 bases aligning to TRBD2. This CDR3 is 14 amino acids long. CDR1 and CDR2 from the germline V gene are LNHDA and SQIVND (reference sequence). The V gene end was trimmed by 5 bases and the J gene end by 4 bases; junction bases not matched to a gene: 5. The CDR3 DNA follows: TGTGCCAGTAGTTCGACTAGCACATACAATGAGCAGTTCTTC. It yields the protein CASSSTSTYNEQFF.

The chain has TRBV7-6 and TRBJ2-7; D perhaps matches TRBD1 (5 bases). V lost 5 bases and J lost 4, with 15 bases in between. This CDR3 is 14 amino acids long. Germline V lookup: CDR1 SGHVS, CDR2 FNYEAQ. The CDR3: CASSPRAGKYEQYF. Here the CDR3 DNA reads TGTGCCAGCAGCCCCCGGGCAGGGAAGTACGAGCAGTACTTC.

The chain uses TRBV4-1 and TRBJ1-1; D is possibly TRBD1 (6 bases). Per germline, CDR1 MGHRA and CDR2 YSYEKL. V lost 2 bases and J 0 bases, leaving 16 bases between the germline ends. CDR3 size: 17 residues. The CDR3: CASSQLQGTLMNTEAFF. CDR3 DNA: TGCGCCAGCAGCCAACTGCAGGGGACTCTAATGAACACTGAAGCTTTCTTT.

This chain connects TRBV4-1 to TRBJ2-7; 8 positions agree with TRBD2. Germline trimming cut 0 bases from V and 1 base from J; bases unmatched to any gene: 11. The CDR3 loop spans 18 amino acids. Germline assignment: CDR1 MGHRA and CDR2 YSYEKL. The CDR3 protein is CASSQERVPAGDSYEQYF. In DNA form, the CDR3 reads TGCGCCAGCAGCCAAGAGAGAGTGCCAGCGGGAGATTCCTACGAGCAGTACTTC.

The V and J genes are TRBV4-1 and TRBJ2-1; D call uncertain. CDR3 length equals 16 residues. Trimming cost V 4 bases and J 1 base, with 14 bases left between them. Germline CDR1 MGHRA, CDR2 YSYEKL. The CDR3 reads CASSLRSGYSYNEQFF. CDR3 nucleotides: TGCGCCAGCAGCCTTCGTTCCGGCTATTCCTACAATGAGCAGTTCTTC.

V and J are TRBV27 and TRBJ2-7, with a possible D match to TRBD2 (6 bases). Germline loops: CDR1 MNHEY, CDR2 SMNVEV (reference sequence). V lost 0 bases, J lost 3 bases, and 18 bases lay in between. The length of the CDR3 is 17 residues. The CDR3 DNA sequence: TGTGCCAGCAGTTTATCATCCGGGCTAGCGATGCGCTACGAGCAGTACTTC. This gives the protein CASSLSSGLAMRYEQYF.

Here the CDR3 DNA reads TGTGCCACCTTCCAGGGCAATGAGCAGTTCTTC. Amino acids: CATFQGNEQFF. The chain couples TRBV27 to TRBJ2-1, with D perhaps matching TRBD1 (5 bases). The CDR3 is made up of 11 amino acids. Germline values: CDR1 MNHEY, CDR2 SMNVEV (reference sequence). V dropped 10 bases and J dropped 6 bases, with 10 bases sitting between them.

CDR3 in DNA: TGTGCCAGCAGCCCCGGCTACAATGAGCAGTTCTTC. Residues: CASSPGYNEQFF. The chain has TRBV7-3 and TRBJ2-1; the D is unclear. Looked up from germline, CDR1 is SGHTA and CDR2 is FQGTGA. The V end was cut by 5 bases, the J end by 3 bases, with 5 bases between. The CDR3 is made up of 12 amino acids.

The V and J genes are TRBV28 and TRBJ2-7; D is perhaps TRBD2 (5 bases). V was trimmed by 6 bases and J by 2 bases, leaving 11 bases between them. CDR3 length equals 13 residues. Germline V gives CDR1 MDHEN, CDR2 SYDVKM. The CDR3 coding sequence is TGTGCCAGCAGAAAACCGGGGACCTACGAGCAGTACTTC. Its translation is CASRKPGTYEQYF.

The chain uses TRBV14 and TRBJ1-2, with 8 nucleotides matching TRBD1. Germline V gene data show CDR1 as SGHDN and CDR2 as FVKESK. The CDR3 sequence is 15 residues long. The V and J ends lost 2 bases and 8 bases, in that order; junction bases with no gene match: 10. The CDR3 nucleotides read TGTGCCAGCAGCCAAAGGAGGACAGGGAGGGACGGCTACACCTTC. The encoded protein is CASSQRRTGRDGYTF.

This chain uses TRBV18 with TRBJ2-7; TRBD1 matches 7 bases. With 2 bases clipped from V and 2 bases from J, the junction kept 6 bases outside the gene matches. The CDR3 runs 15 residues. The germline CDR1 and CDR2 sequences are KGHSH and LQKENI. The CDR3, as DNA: TGTGCCAGCTCACCAGAACAGGGGAAGACCTACGAGCAGTACTTC. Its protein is CASSPEQGKTYEQYF.